This TCR beta chain appears in the sequencing data of a study of T cell repertoires in cytomegalovirus infection. TCRdb reprocessed the reads via MiXCR and lists one record per CDR3 protein. The sample yields approximately 150,000 distinct CDR3 sequences, roughly 22% seen once. Broader study findings: Carriage of CMV together with the relevant HLA was identifiable through cumulative public TCR beta family frequency. What dominated the ex vivo response were HLA-C-restricted CMV-specific TCR beta clonotypes.

This clonotype has more than one count but fewer than ten. The antigen remains unidentified. CDR3 length: 14 residues. V dropped 5 bases and J dropped 6; count of bases not matched to a gene: 9. Germline-derived CDR1 and CDR2 are SNHLY and FYNNEI. The sample here was CD8+ T cells from cultured PBMCs, taken from culture after CMV antigen stimulation. The chain employs TRBV2 and TRBJ2-7; 8 bases fit TRBD2. The clonotype comes from a human donor in good health (CMV status not recorded). Some clones in this sample may be carry-over from other donors' samples. As DNA, the CDR3 is TGTGCCAGCAGTAAGATTAGCGGGGTAGCCGAGCAGTACTTC. The encoded protein is CASSKISGVAEQYF. The whole variable domain, filled in from reference TRBV2 and TRBJ2-7, reads EPEVTQTPSHQVTQMGQEVILRCVPISNHLYFYWYRQILGQKVEFLVSFYNNEISEKSEIFDDQFSVERPDGSNFTLKIRSTKLEDSAMYFCASSKISGVAEQYFGPGTRLTVT.